Given below is one T cell receptor beta chain in context. This specimen comes from a study of blood T cells in healthy people across ages. V lost 4 bases and J lost 5, with 13 bases in between. This CDR3 is 14 amino acids long. Germline CDR1 and CDR2: SGHRS and YFSETQ. PCR was performed a second time for roughly 6 to 12 cycles using a sample-barcoded 5' primer and a J-beta primer mix. TCRdb analysed the 5' RACE reads with MiXCR anew, one entry per CDR3 protein. The sample shows approximately 790,000 distinct CDR3 sequences, roughly 60% of them seen only once. The chain combines TRBV5-1 with TRBJ2-1; maybe TRBD1 (5 bases). The sample taken for sequencing was blood. This receptor was obtained from a young man in good health. DNA for the CDR3: TGCGCCAGCAGCGTGGCACAGGAGCACAATGAGCAGTTCTTC. Protein: CASSVAQEHNEQFF.